A single sample is the source of the 21 T cell receptor beta chains below, sequenced in a study of blood T cell repertoires in COVID-19. TCRdb's table, derived via immunoSEQ multiplex PCR, lists solely in-frame clones and lacks some. Of 200,000 to 250,000 clones in the sample, approximately 90% were seen once. Sequencing was performed on peripheral blood. The receptors were sampled from a young woman who had recovered from COVID-19.

V is TRBV9 and J is TRBJ2-5; D gene uncertain. CDR1 is SGDLS, CDR2 YYNGEE, per germline. CDR3 size: 15 residues. V lost 1 base to trimming and J lost 1 base, with 11 bases between them. In DNA, the CDR3 is TGTGCCAGCAGCGTATTCGGTAGAATCCAAGAGACCCAGTACTTC. Translated: CASSVFGRIQETQYF.

The chain has TRBV28 and TRBJ1-6, with 10 bases that match TRBD1. From germline, CDR1 is MDHEN and CDR2 SYDVKM. After removal of 5 bases from V and 7 bases from J, the junction contained 11 bases not matched to a gene. CDR3 size: 17 residues. The CDR3 spells CASSPDRGVWVNSPLHF. In DNA, the CDR3 is TGTGCCAGCAGTCCGGACAGGGGGGTATGGGTCAATTCACCCCTCCACTTT.

The chain combines TRBV9 with TRBJ2-1, with D possibly TRBD1 on 6 matching bases. Per the germline V gene, CDR1 is SGDLS and CDR2 is YYNGEE. This CDR3 spans 16 amino acids. The V end was cut by 4 bases, the J end by 3 bases, with 17 bases between. CDR3 nucleotide sequence: TGTGCCAGCAGCCCCGAGGTAGGGGGTGACTACAATGAGCAGTTCTTC. It encodes CASSPEVGGDYNEQFF.

This chain connects TRBV5-8 to TRBJ1-1; D unresolved. The CDR3 is made up of 13 amino acids. The V and J ends lost 6 bases and 6 bases respectively, with 15 bases between them. Germline lookup yields CDR1 SGHTS and CDR2 YDEGEE. CDR3 coding DNA: TGTGCCAGCATTTGCACCACGGAGCCTGAAGCTTTCTTT. Its translation is CASICTTEPEAFF.

The rearrangement uses TRBV10-3 and TRBJ2-7, with 8 bases matching TRBD1. Looked up from germline, CDR1 is ENHRY and CDR2 is SYGVKD. The CDR3 runs to 14 residues. Trimming cost V 8 bases and J 3 bases; bases outside gene matches: 9. CDR3 nucleotide sequence: TGTGCCATCGGGGCAGGGGGCCCGGTCTACGAGCAGTACTTC. Translation: CAIGAGGPVYEQYF.

The chain is built from TRBV19 and TRBJ2-5, with D possibly matching TRBD2 (5 bases). Trimming removed 7 bases at V and 0 bases at J, with 12 bases between. Germline V CDR1 and CDR2: LNHDA, SQIVND (reference sequence). The CDR3 is made up of 14 amino acids. This CDR3 reads CASMSGRYQETQYF. Written as DNA, the CDR3 is TGTGCCAGTATGTCGGGAAGATACCAAGAGACCCAGTACTTC.

As DNA, the CDR3 is TGTGCCACCAGTGATTTTATCTTCCAGGGACAGGGGGCATACAATGAGCAGTTCTTC. This codes for CATSDFIFQGQGAYNEQFF. The chain links TRBV24-1 to TRBJ2-1; TRBD1 matches at 12 bases. J lost 4 bases, V lost 1 base, and 10 bases had no gene match. Germline V gene lookup returns CDR1 KGHDR and CDR2 SFDVKD. CDR3 length equals 19 residues.

The chain carries TRBV5-1 and TRBJ2-3; TRBD1 aligns across 7 bases. CDR1 is SGHRS and CDR2 is YFSETQ in the germline V gene. The CDR3 is 15 amino acids. V was pared by 2 bases and J by 2 bases, with 5 bases of the junction left unmatched. CDR3: CASSLTGQFTDTQYF. CDR3 in DNA: TGCGCCAGCAGCTTAACGGGACAGTTCACAGATACGCAGTATTTT.

The rearrangement joins TRBV4-1 to TRBJ2-1; 8 bases map to TRBD2. In germline, CDR1 is MGHRA, CDR2 YSYEKL. After removal of 5 bases from V and 9 bases from J, the junction contained 18 bases not matched to a gene. The CDR3 totals 17 residues. CDR3 protein: CASSSPPGTSWSGEQFF. In nucleotides, the CDR3 is TGCGCCAGCAGCAGCCCCCCCGGGACTAGTTGGTCCGGTGAGCAGTTCTTC.

This CDR3 reads CASSELRTSGSFADTQYF. The CDR3 DNA is TGCGCCAGCAGTGAATTGAGGACTAGCGGGAGTTTCGCAGATACGCAGTATTTT. The chain has TRBV10-1 and TRBJ2-3; 13 nucleotides line up with TRBD2. V lost 3 bases, J lost 4 bases, and 10 bases stayed unmatched. Per germline, CDR1 WNHNN and CDR2 SYGVQD (reference sequence). This CDR3 contains 18 residues.

The gene calls are TRBV30 and TRBJ1-3; the D is unclear. The CDR3 is 15 residues long. Per germline, CDR1 GTSNPN and CDR2 SVGIG (reference sequence). V was trimmed by 0 bases and J by 0 bases, leaving 9 bases between them. The CDR3 DNA follows: TGTGCCTGGAGTGTACTCGGTAACTCTGGAAACACCATATATTTT. Protein: CAWSVLGNSGNTIYF.

This sequence joins TRBV7-6 and TRBJ2-1, with no clear D. The CDR3 runs 15 residues. Germline V gene data show CDR1 as SGHVS and CDR2 as FNYEAQ. V dropped 3 bases and J dropped 0 bases, with 9 bases sitting between them. CDR3 residues: CASSFRSSSYNEQFF. In DNA, the CDR3 is TGTGCCAGCAGCTTCCGGTCTAGCTCCTACAATGAGCAGTTCTTC.

This rearrangement joins TRBV4-3 to TRBJ1-4, with D maybe TRBD1 (5 bases). CDR1 is LGHNA, CDR2 YSLEER, per germline. The V and J ends lost 2 bases and 1 base respectively, with 11 bases between them. The CDR3 is 16 residues long. The chain's CDR3 is CASSQLTEGTNEKLFF. Here the CDR3 DNA reads TGCGCCAGCAGCCAATTGACAGAAGGAACTAATGAAAAACTGTTTTTT.

J is TRBJ2-1 and V is TRBV4-2, with D possibly being TRBD2 (6 bases). Germline CDR1 LGHNA, CDR2 YNFKEQ. Trimming stripped 0 bases from V and 6 bases from J, with 15 bases between. The CDR3 covers 16 residues. This CDR3 reads CASSQDSGESGNEQFF. The CDR3 DNA sequence: TGTGCCAGCAGCCAAGATTCGGGGGAGAGTGGCAATGAGCAGTTCTTC.

The sample holds one count of this clone. This chain links TRBV27 with TRBJ2-1, with TRBD2 matching over 9 bases. Germline CDR1 is MNHEY and CDR2 is SMNVEV (reference sequence). V was pared by 5 bases and J by 3 bases, with 14 bases of the junction left unmatched. This CDR3 contains 18 residues. Written as DNA, the CDR3 is TGTGCCAGCAGTCCAAAACCTACTAGCGGGTATCACTACAATGAGCAGTTCTTC. The encoded protein is CASSPKPTSGYHYNEQFF.

This clone was recorded only once. The chain links TRBV27 to TRBJ1-1; D gene ambiguous. This CDR3 has 14 amino acids. V was pared by 2 bases and J by 1 base, with 8 bases between. Germline V gives CDR1 MNHEY, CDR2 SMNVEV (reference sequence). The DNA of the CDR3 is TGTGCCAGCAGTTTACAGACTGGGAACACTGAAGCTTTCTTT. Its protein is CASSLQTGNTEAFF.

V gene TRBV5-1 combines with J gene TRBJ1-2; 8 bases align to TRBD1. This CDR3 comprises 13 residues. The trim removed 3 bases at V and 8 bases at J, leaving 6 bases unmatched. Germline values: CDR1 SGHRS, CDR2 YFSETQ. The CDR3 reads CASSSDRDSGYTF. In DNA, the CDR3 is TGCGCCAGCAGCTCGGACAGGGATTCGGGCTACACCTTC.

V usage is TRBV7-9 and J usage is TRBJ2-7; possible D gene TRBD2, 6 bases. This CDR3 has 12 residues. V was trimmed by 5 bases and J by 6 bases, leaving 11 bases between them. Germline values: CDR1 SEHNR, CDR2 FQNEAQ (reference sequence). The CDR3 bases are TGTGCCAGCAGCCCGGGACTGAGCGAGCAGTACTTC. It is translated as CASSPGLSEQYF.

The rearrangement links TRBV2 to TRBJ1-4; the D is unclear. The length of the CDR3 is 13 residues. CDR1 SNHLY and CDR2 FYNNEI come from the germline V gene. V lost 3 bases, J lost 3 bases, and 5 bases lay in between. The CDR3 reads CASSDSPNEKLFF. The CDR3 DNA reads as TGTGCCAGCAGTGACAGTCCTAATGAAAAACTGTTTTTT.

CDR3 nucleotides: TGTGCCATCAGTGAGTCGTGGGACAGCCCCCTTAATCAGCCCCAGCATTTT. Translated: CAISESWDSPLNQPQHF. This sequence joins TRBV10-3 and TRBJ1-5; 7 bases are a match to TRBD1. With V trimmed by 0 bases and J by 4 bases, 9 bases remained unmatched. The germline gives CDR1 ENHRY, CDR2 SYGVKD. The CDR3 covers 17 residues.

This clone was seen once. The chain uses TRBV29-1 and TRBJ2-3; the match to TRBD2 covers 8 bases. Trimming took 6 bases from V and 0 from J; bases not matched to a gene: 11. The V gene's germline CDR1 is SQVTM and CDR2 ANQGSEA. This CDR3 has 16 residues. CDR3 sequence reads: CSVGNGLADSTDTQYF. As DNA, the CDR3 is TGCAGCGTGGGAAATGGACTAGCCGATAGCACAGATACGCAGTATTTT.